The 16 T cell receptor beta chains below were found in one sample sequenced in a study of breast tumors, draining lymph nodes, adjacent tissues. Breast cancer patients provided tissue from their axillary draining lymph nodes. A single record per CDR3 protein comes from TCRdb applying MiXCR to the multiplex PCR reads. The table includes 150,000 to 250,000 distinct CDR3 sequences, about 32% detected once. Sequencing input: axillary lymph node tissue. The receptors come from a female donor with breast cancer. Some clones in this sample may be carry-over from other donors' samples.

This clonotype was seen a few times. The chain carries TRBV6-2 or TRBV6-3 and TRBJ1-5, with 8 bases aligning to TRBD1. The CDR3 is 16 amino acids. The ends lost 5 bases at V and 7 bases at J; junction bases unmatched: 13. From germline, CDR1 is MNHEY and CDR2 SVGEGT. This CDR3 reads CASSHPNRGRWQPQHF. CDR3 DNA: TGTGCCAGCAGTCACCCGAACAGGGGGAGATGGCAGCCCCAGCATTTT.

Only a few counts were recorded for this clonotype. This may stem from a read error, because a much larger clone lies one nucleotide away. The chain carries TRBV20-1 and TRBJ1-5, with 9 bases that match TRBD1. The CDR3 is made up of 14 amino acids. The germline V gene encodes CDR1 DFQATT and CDR2 SNEGSKA (reference sequence). CDR3 DNA: TGCAGTGCTAGACCTACAGGGGGCAATCCGCCCCAGCATTTT. This translates into CSARPTGGNPPQHF.

This clonotype was seen a handful of times. Since a much larger clone is just one base distant, this may be a read error. This chain links TRBV11-2 with TRBJ1-2; D may be TRBD1 (5 bases). The CDR3 sequence is 15 residues long. The V gene lost 2 bases and the J gene lost 4 bases, with 14 bases spanning the gap. Looked up from germline, CDR1 is SGHAT and CDR2 is FQNNGV. The CDR3 region is CASSLFGRALYGYTF. The CDR3 region has the DNA TGTGCCAGCAGCTTATTTGGCAGGGCACTCTATGGCTACACCTTC.

This clonotype was detected many times. This chain's CDR3 is CASSLAVVQETQYF. Written as DNA, the CDR3 is TGTGCCAGCAGCTTAGCGGTCGTCCAAGAGACCCAGTACTTC. This chain links TRBV7-9 with TRBJ2-5; D gene unclear. The CDR3 contains 14 residues. Germline values: CDR1 SEHNR, CDR2 FQNEAQ (reference sequence). Deletions cut 0 bases from V and 1 base from J, with 6 bases between.

The CDR3 spells CASSPGGGKSPLHF. As DNA, the CDR3 is TGCGCCAGCAGCCCGGGCGGGGGCAAGTCCCCCCTCCACTTT. This rearrangement joins TRBV5-1 to TRBJ1-6, with D possibly matching TRBD1 (6 bases). The germline gives CDR1 SGHRS, CDR2 YFSETQ. CDR3 size: 14 residues. Deletions cut 4 bases from V and 13 bases from J, with 18 bases between.

The table lists this clonotype with many counts. This chain links TRBV9 with TRBJ2-1; a possible D gene is TRBD2 (7 bases). Looked up from germline, CDR1 is SGDLS and CDR2 is YYNGEE. V shed 4 bases and J shed 7 bases, with 24 bases lying between them. The CDR3 has 17 residues. CDR3 loop: CASSPPGWGGRRNEQFF. CDR3 DNA sequence: TGTGCCAGCAGCCCCCCAGGGTGGGGGGGCAGGAGAAATGAGCAGTTCTTC. The variable domain in full, with the rest retrieved from reference TRBV9 and TRBJ2-1, is DSGVTQTPKHLITATGQRVTLRCSPRSGDLSVYWYQQSLDQGLQFLIQYYNGEERAKGNILERFSAQQFPDLHSELNLSSLELGDSALYFCASSPPGWGGRRNEQFFGPGTRLTVL.

The rearrangement links TRBV18 to TRBJ2-1; D unresolved. CDR1 and CDR2 from the germline V gene are KGHSH and LQKENI. There are 15 residues in the CDR3. V was trimmed by 2 bases and J by 0 bases, leaving 8 bases between them. CDR3 DNA sequence: TGTGCCAGCTCACCAGATAAGAGCTCCTACAATGAGCAGTTCTTC. It encodes CASSPDKSSYNEQFF.

Many counts were recorded for this clonotype. J is TRBJ1-2 and V is TRBV28, with D hard to call. Germline V lookup: CDR1 MDHEN, CDR2 SYDVKM. The CDR3 spans 14 residues. V lost 10 bases to trimming and J lost 4 bases, with 19 bases between them. In DNA form, the CDR3 reads TGTGCCACCCCGGGAGAGGCAGACGCCTATGGCTACACCTTC. This codes for CATPGEADAYGYTF.

In this sample, this clonotype turned up many times. The V call is TRBV20-1, the J call TRBJ1-6; 7 bases line up with TRBD1. Trimming removed 0 bases from V and 8 bases from J; junction bases left unmatched: 10. Germline V gene data show CDR1 as DFQATT and CDR2 as SNEGSKA (reference sequence). The CDR3 has 16 residues. Here the CDR3 reads CSARDQRQGHHSPLHF. In DNA, the CDR3 is TGCAGTGCTAGAGATCAGCGACAGGGCCATCATTCACCCCTCCACTTT.

Of note for this clonotype: A much larger clone differs from this one at a single base, so this may be a read error. The chain carries TRBV11-2 and TRBJ2-1, with TRBD1 matching over 7 bases. There are 15 residues in the CDR3. Germline values: CDR1 SGHAT, CDR2 FQNNGV. CDR3: CASSLGQGKINGQFF. As DNA, the CDR3 is TGTGCCAGCAGCTTAGGACAGGGTAAGATCAATGGGCAGTTCTTC.

V gene TRBV30 combines with J gene TRBJ1-1, with 7 bases that match TRBD1. Germline V gene sequence: CDR1 GTSNPN, CDR2 SVGIG (reference sequence). The junction had 2 bases not matched to a gene; V was cut back by 2 bases and J by 8 bases. This CDR3 has 11 residues. As DNA, the CDR3 is TGTGCCTGGAGTCTGGACAGGGAAGCTTTCTTT. Its translation: CAWSLDREAFF.

This clonotype came up many times. The chain couples TRBV5-1 to TRBJ1-5; 9 bases map to TRBD1. The V and J ends lost 4 bases and 4 bases, in that order; junction bases with no gene match: 3. CDR1 and CDR2 (germline): SGHRS, YFSETQ. This CDR3 comprises 14 residues. The CDR3 spells CASSIGQGNQPQHF. DNA of the CDR3: TGCGCCAGCAGCATTGGACAGGGGAATCAGCCCCAGCATTTT.

The V gene is TRBV6-5, the J gene TRBJ2-3; maybe TRBD2 (5 bases). Trimming stripped 6 bases from V and 2 bases from J, with 15 bases between. CDR1 MNHEY and CDR2 SVGAGI come from the germline V gene. The length of the CDR3 is 15 residues. CDR3 region: CASSPRGGLTDTQYF. The CDR3 nucleotides are TGTGCCAGCAGCCCTCGCGGAGGCCTCACAGATACGCAGTATTTT.

The rearrangement uses TRBV10-2 and TRBJ1-6; 10 bases map to TRBD1. Trimming took 6 bases from V and 5 from J; bases not matched to a gene: 1. The CDR3 is 14 amino acids. The V gene's germline CDR1 is WSHSY and CDR2 SAAADI. This CDR3 reads CASRGTGDNSPLHF. CDR3 sequence (DNA): TGCGCCAGCAGGGGGACAGGGGATAATTCACCCCTCCACTTT.

Turning to this clonotype: One end of the junction fails to match germline, which may point to a read error. The V gene is TRBV2, the J gene TRBJ1-5, with 8 positions matching TRBD1. The CDR3 spans 16 residues. CDR1 and CDR2 (germline): SNHLY, FYNNEI. The CDR3 sequence is CASSYDRGSYNEPQHF. The CDR3 DNA follows: TGTGCCAGCAGCTACGACAGGGGAAGCTACAATGAGCCCCAGCATTTT.

This clonotype has a count of ten or more. The chain uses TRBV5-1 and TRBJ2-7; 13 bases fit TRBD2. Unmatched junction bases numbered 4, after V lost 3 bases and J lost 4 bases. Germline CDR1 and CDR2: SGHRS and YFSETQ. This CDR3 spans 15 amino acids. CDR3 residues: CASSSTSGGIYEQYF. Here the CDR3 DNA reads TGCGCCAGCAGCTCGACTAGCGGGGGGATATACGAGCAGTACTTC.